The 2 T cell receptor beta chains presented below share a single source sample, sequenced in a study of cytomegalovirus exposure and HLA in healthy donors. PCR used 60 Vbeta primers and 13 Jbeta primers. Profiling relied on immunoSEQ multiplex PCR, and the TCRdb table lists in-frame clones only, not all of them. The table records 85,000 to 130,000 clones, roughly a tenth of them present only once. Sequencing used PBMCs. Receptors originate from a middle-aged man in good health and CMV-seropositive.

This chain uses TRBV9 with TRBJ1-2; 12 bases are a match to TRBD1. Germline CDR1 is SGDLS and CDR2 is YYNGEE. The junction had 5 bases not matched to a gene; V was cut back by 3 bases and J by 5 bases. The CDR3 length is 15 residues. The DNA for the CDR3 is TGTGCCAGCAGCGCCGGGACAGGGGGCGAGTATGGCTACACCTTC. It translates to CASSAGTGGEYGYTF.

This clone was seen only a few times. The J gene is TRBJ1-1, the V gene TRBV7-9; D unclear. CDR3 length: 15 residues. Trimming shortened V by 5 bases and J by 3 bases, and 16 bases separated the two germline ends. Germline assignment: CDR1 SEHNR and CDR2 FQNEAQ (reference sequence). This CDR3 reads CASSHGVFGDTEAFF. The CDR3 DNA reads as TGTGCCAGCAGCCACGGGGTATTTGGGGACACTGAAGCTTTCTTT. Together with reference TRBV7-9 and TRBJ1-1, the CDR3 gives the full variable domain: DTGVSQNPRHKITKRGQNVTFRCDPISEHNRLYWYRQTLGQGPEFLTYFQNEAQLEKSRLLSDRFSAERPKGSFSTLEIQRTEQGDSAMYLCASSHGVFGDTEAFFGQGTRLTVV.